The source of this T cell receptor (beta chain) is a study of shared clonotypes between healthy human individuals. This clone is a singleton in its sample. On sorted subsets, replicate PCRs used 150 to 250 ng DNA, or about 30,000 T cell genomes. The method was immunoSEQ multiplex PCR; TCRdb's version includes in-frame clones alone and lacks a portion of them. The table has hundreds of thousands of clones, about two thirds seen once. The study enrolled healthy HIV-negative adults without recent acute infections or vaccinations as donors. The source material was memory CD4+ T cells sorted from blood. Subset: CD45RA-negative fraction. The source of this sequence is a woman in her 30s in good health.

CDR3 coding DNA: TGTGCCAGCAGCTTAGATTCGGGAGCAGCCTCCTACGAGCAGTACTTC. This encodes CASSLDSGAASYEQYF. The rearrangement uses TRBV7-2 and TRBJ2-7; the D gene is possibly TRBD2 (6 bases). Germline assignment: CDR1 SGHTA and CDR2 FQGNSA. The CDR3 extends over 16 amino acids. Trimming stripped 1 base from V and 0 bases from J, with 13 bases between.